These 28 T cell receptor beta chains were sequenced from one sample in a study of T cells in narcolepsy. The assay was immunoSEQ multiplex PCR, and TCRdb's table has in-frame clones only and misses some. The data contain about 35,000 clones, 65% to 85% of them seen just once; the ten biggest clones take up about 1%. The sequencing sample was made of memory (CD45RA-) CD4+ T cells from blood. The receptors here all came from a human donor in good health.

This chain joins TRBV28 and TRBJ1-1, with 10 nucleotides matching TRBD1. The CDR3 has 13 residues. Germline V gene data show CDR1 as MDHEN and CDR2 as SYDVKM. V gave up 6 bases and J gave up 5 bases; unmatched junction bases: 3. Here the CDR3 DNA reads TGTGCCAGCAGGGGACAGGGGAAGACTGAAGCTTTCTTT. This encodes CASRGQGKTEAFF.

The chain joins TRBV19 to TRBJ2-7; maybe TRBD2 (5 bases). The CDR3 is 13 amino acids. From germline, CDR1 is LNHDA and CDR2 SQIVND (reference sequence). Trimming took 3 bases from V and 6 from J, leaving 12 bases between them. The CDR3 DNA sequence: TGTGCCAGTAGTATCACGAGGGAAACCGAGCAGTACTTC. Residues: CASSITRETEQYF.

This clone was counted once. V is TRBV2 and J is TRBJ2-5, with 8 bases matching TRBD1. Germline V gene lookup returns CDR1 SNHLY and CDR2 FYNNEI. V trimming: 7 bases; J trimming: 2 bases; junction bases outside the gene matches: 3. The CDR3 covers 13 residues. This CDR3 reads CASTRDRQETQYF. CDR3 DNA: TGTGCCAGCACCCGGGACAGGCAAGAGACCCAGTACTTC.

On this clone: The sample carries other DNA sequences with the same CDR3. This chain joins TRBV7-8 and TRBJ2-5; unclear D gene. Per the germline V gene, CDR1 is SGHVS and CDR2 is FQNEAQ. Trimming took off 3 bases at V and 2 bases at J, with 1 base between the two ends. This CDR3 is built from 11 residues. CDR3 residues: CASSFQETQYF. DNA for the CDR3: TGTGCCAGCAGCTTTCAAGAGACCCAGTACTTC.

The chain links TRBV6-5 to TRBJ2-3; 7 bases map to TRBD2. With 6 bases clipped from V and 1 base from J, the junction kept 1 base outside the gene matches. Germline V gives CDR1 MNHEY, CDR2 SVGAGI. The CDR3 sequence is 13 residues long. The CDR3: CASRLAGTDTQYF. For the CDR3, the DNA is TGTGCCAGCAGGCTAGCGGGCACAGATACGCAGTATTTT.

V usage is TRBV29-1 and J usage is TRBJ2-3; TRBD2 is a possible D gene (6 bases). The CDR3 contains 13 residues. The germline V gene has CDR1 SQVTM and CDR2 ANQGSEA. Trimming stripped 4 bases from V and 3 bases from J, with 11 bases between. CDR3 sequence (DNA): TGCAGCGTTGGTGAGGGGAGGACAGATACGCAGTATTTT. Translation gives CSVGEGRTDTQYF.

V and J are TRBV15 and TRBJ1-1, with D hard to call. The CDR3 totals 14 residues. Trimming removed 3 bases at V and 0 bases at J, with 8 bases between. Germline V gene sequence: CDR1 LNHNV, CDR2 YYDKDF (reference sequence). The DNA of the CDR3 is TGTGCCACCAGCAGTGACACACTGAACACTGAAGCTTTCTTT. Translation: CATSSDTLNTEAFF.

CDR3 region: CASSLGGDQPQHF. For the CDR3, the DNA is TGTGCCAGCAGCTTAGGAGGAGACCAGCCCCAGCATTTT. This sequence joins TRBV11-1 and TRBJ1-5; D unclear. Trimming removed 1 base at V and 7 bases at J, with 8 bases between. Germline V gene sequence: CDR1 SGHAT, CDR2 FQDESV (reference sequence). The CDR3 loop spans 13 amino acids.

This clone was observed a handful of times. The chain is built from TRBV4-3 and TRBJ1-5; D remains unclear. V lost 0 bases to trimming and J lost 4 bases, with 7 bases between them. CDR1 is LGHNA and CDR2 is YSLEER in the germline V gene. The CDR3 covers 14 residues. CDR3 coding DNA: TGCGCCAGCAGCCAAGAGGGCCTAAATCAGCCCCAGCATTTT. Residues: CASSQEGLNQPQHF.

In its sample, this clone ranks as medium-sized. The chain joins TRBV11-3 to TRBJ2-1, with D possibly TRBD2 on 5 matching bases. V lost 1 base and J 12 bases, leaving 16 bases between the germline ends. Germline V gene data show CDR1 as SGHNT and CDR2 as YENEEA. This CDR3 contains 14 residues. Written as DNA, the CDR3 is TGTGCCAGCAGCTTAGGATCGTCCCCCCGGGGGCAGTTCTTC. Its translation is CASSLGSSPRGQFF.

V is TRBV19 and J is TRBJ1-2; 8 bases are a match to TRBD1. The ends lost 9 bases at V and 2 bases at J; junction bases unmatched: 14. CDR1 and CDR2 from the germline V gene are LNHDA and SQIVND (reference sequence). The CDR3 totals 16 residues. The CDR3 is CASYAGGSLLNYGYTF. CDR3 DNA sequence: TGTGCCAGCTACGCAGGGGGCTCTCTATTAAACTATGGCTACACCTTC. The entire variable domain, with the rest obtained from reference TRBV19 and TRBJ1-2, is as follows: DGGITQSPKYLFRKEGQNVTLSCEQNLNHDAMYWYRQDPGQGLRLIYYSQIVNDFQKGDIAEGYSVSREKKESFPLTVTSAQKNPTAFYLCASYAGGSLLNYGYTFGSGTRLTVV.

The rearrangement uses TRBV6-5 and TRBJ1-6; 7 positions agree with TRBD1. Germline CDR1 reads MNHEY; CDR2 reads SVGAGI. The ends lost 4 bases at V and 4 bases at J; junction bases unmatched: 7. This CDR3 is 16 amino acids long. The CDR3 DNA reads as TGTGCCAGCAGTTCTGTAGGGGGCTTTTATAATTCACCCCTCCACTTT. Residues: CASSSVGGFYNSPLHF.

The rearrangement uses TRBV11-2 and TRBJ1-4; D gene ambiguous. The CDR3 contains 16 residues. Germline CDR1 SGHAT, CDR2 FQNNGV. Trimming shortened V by 2 bases and J by 8 bases, and 18 bases separated the two germline ends. The CDR3 spells CASSLMGGPREEKLFF. Here the CDR3 DNA reads TGTGCCAGCAGCTTAATGGGCGGGCCACGAGAAGAAAAACTGTTTTTT.

The V and J genes are TRBV28 and TRBJ1-5; 10 nucleotides match TRBD1. CDR1 MDHEN and CDR2 SYDVKM come from the germline V gene. CDR3 length: 16 amino acids. The ends lost 6 bases at V and 1 base at J; junction bases unmatched: 6. CDR3 coding DNA: TGTGCCAGCAGGACAGGGGGCTGGAGAAGCAATCAGCCCCAGCATTTT. As protein: CASRTGGWRSNQPQHF.

CDR3 coding DNA: TGTGCCATCACCCCGACAGAGAACACTGAAGCTTTCTTT. This encodes CAITPTENTEAFF. The V gene is TRBV10-3, the J gene TRBJ1-1, with D possibly TRBD1 on 5 matching bases. Trimming took off 7 bases at V and 1 base at J, with 10 bases between the two ends. CDR3 length: 13 residues. Germline CDR1 reads ENHRY; CDR2 reads SYGVKD.

The CDR3 nucleotides are TGTGCCAGCAGTTTCAGGGGTACTATTACGCAGTATTTT. It translates to CASSFRGTITQYF. The chain links TRBV27 to TRBJ2-3; D may be TRBD1 (6 bases). The germline CDR1 and CDR2 sequences are MNHEY and SMNVEV (reference sequence). V dropped 3 bases and J dropped 8 bases, with 12 bases sitting between them. The length of the CDR3 is 13 residues.

The chain joins TRBV6-1 to TRBJ2-7; 8 nucleotides agree with TRBD1. J gave up 4 bases and V 6 bases, and 5 bases lay outside the gene matches. This CDR3 has 13 residues. Looked up from germline, CDR1 is MNHNS and CDR2 is SASEGT. The CDR3 coding sequence is TGTGCCAGCAGGGGGGACAGGTTGTACGAGCAGTACTTC. Protein sequence: CASRGDRLYEQYF.

V usage is TRBV28 and J usage is TRBJ2-2, with D tentatively TRBD1 or TRBD2 (6 bases each). The V gene's germline CDR1 is MDHEN and CDR2 SYDVKM. The CDR3 has 14 amino acids. The V gene lost 8 bases and the J gene lost 1 base, with 11 bases spanning the gap. CDR3 in amino acids: CASRGQGNTGELFF. CDR3 bases: TGTGCCAGCCGGGGGCAGGGGAACACCGGGGAGCTGTTTTTT.

In this sample, this clone turned up a few times. This chain links TRBV27 with TRBJ2-5; either TRBD1 or TRBD2 may supply D (5 bases each). The CDR3 extends over 15 amino acids. V gave up 5 bases and J gave up 4 bases, with 17 bases separating them. Germline CDR1 MNHEY, CDR2 SMNVEV (reference sequence). CDR3 sequence reads: CASSVLGLEGETQYF. The CDR3 nucleotides are TGTGCCAGCAGTGTCTTGGGGCTCGAGGGAGAGACCCAGTACTTC.

The V call is TRBV7-6, the J call TRBJ2-7, with D possibly being TRBD2 (6 bases). The germline V gene has CDR1 SGHVS and CDR2 FNYEAQ. Trimming removed 0 bases from V and 7 bases from J, with 13 bases in between. The length of the CDR3 is 14 residues. CDR3: CASSLAAGGREQYF. The DNA of the CDR3 is TGTGCCAGCAGCTTAGCGGCAGGAGGGAGGGAGCAGTACTTC.

V usage is TRBV18 and J usage is TRBJ1-2; D perhaps matches TRBD1 (6 bases). CDR1 is KGHSH, CDR2 LQKENI, per germline. Trimming took off 5 bases at V and 2 bases at J, with 9 bases between the two ends. The CDR3 is 13 amino acids. The CDR3 sequence is CASSVDRNYGYTF. CDR3 nucleotide sequence: TGTGCCAGCTCAGTGGACAGAAACTATGGCTACACCTTC.

This sequence joins TRBV5-4 and TRBJ2-3; D gene unclear. This CDR3 is built from 11 residues. V was clipped by 8 bases and J by 5 bases, with 9 bases between them. Germline V gene lookup returns CDR1 SGHNT and CDR2 YYREEE (reference sequence). The CDR3 sequence: CASQSEDTQYF. The CDR3 DNA follows: TGTGCCAGTCAGAGCGAAGATACGCAGTATTTT.

V and J are TRBV19 and TRBJ2-2; no clear D gene. The CDR3 is 14 residues long. CDR1 LNHDA and CDR2 SQIVND come from the germline V gene (reference sequence). The germline V and J ends were trimmed by 5 bases and 6 bases, with 13 bases remaining between them. The CDR3 spells CASSPRPSAGELFF. CDR3 sequence (DNA): TGTGCCAGTAGTCCCCGGCCCAGCGCCGGGGAGCTGTTTTTT.

This clone was counted between two and nine times. The V and J genes are TRBV18 and TRBJ1-1; no firm D call. In germline, CDR1 is KGHSH, CDR2 LQKENI. The CDR3 runs to 15 residues. V dropped 3 bases and J dropped 1 base, with 12 bases sitting between them. The CDR3, as DNA: TGTGCCAGCTCACCGATTAGGGTTGAGAACACTGAAGCTTTCTTT. The encoded protein is CASSPIRVENTEAFF.

The sample holds one count of this clone. The chain recombines TRBV27 with TRBJ2-2; maybe TRBD1 (5 bases). Trimming cost V 3 bases and J 6 bases, with 14 bases left between them. This CDR3 region has 15 residues. Per the germline V gene, CDR1 is MNHEY and CDR2 is SMNVEV (reference sequence). In DNA form, the CDR3 reads TGTGCCAGCAGTTTCGCCAGGGCCATCGCCGGGGAGCTGTTTTTT. Residues: CASSFARAIAGELFF.

The rearrangement joins TRBV7-9 to TRBJ1-2, with D possibly TRBD1 on 5 matching bases. Trimming cost V 2 bases and J 4 bases, with 11 bases left between them. CDR1 is SEHNR, CDR2 FQNEAQ, per germline (reference sequence). This CDR3 contains 14 residues. Here the CDR3 DNA reads TGTGCCAGCAGCTTACAGGGCCCGTTCTATGGCTACACCTTC. Its translation: CASSLQGPFYGYTF.

The V and J genes are TRBV7-2 and TRBJ2-3; no reliable D call. Germline V CDR1 and CDR2: SGHTA, FQGNSA. V was trimmed by 1 base and J by 3 bases, leaving 11 bases between them. This CDR3 contains 15 residues. CDR3 nucleotide sequence: TGTGCCAGCAGCTTAGATAGCCGGCGAACAGATACGCAGTATTTT. Amino acid sequence: CASSLDSRRTDTQYF.

The rearrangement uses TRBV7-6 and TRBJ2-7; 11 nucleotides align to TRBD2. The CDR3 loop spans 17 amino acids. The germline V gene has CDR1 SGHVS and CDR2 FNYEAQ. The V and J ends lost 1 base and 2 bases, in that order; junction bases with no gene match: 7. The CDR3 DNA sequence: TGTGCCAGCAGCTTAGGAACCGGGACTAGCGGACCCTACGAGCAGTACTTC. It is translated as CASSLGTGTSGPYEQYF. Full variable domain (missing parts from reference TRBV7-6 and TRBJ2-7): GAGVSQSPRYKVTKRGQDVALRCDPISGHVSLYWYRQALGQGPEFLTYFNYEAQQDKSGLPNDRFSAERPEGSISTLTIQRTEQRDSAMYRCASSLGTGTSGPYEQYFGPGTRLTVT.